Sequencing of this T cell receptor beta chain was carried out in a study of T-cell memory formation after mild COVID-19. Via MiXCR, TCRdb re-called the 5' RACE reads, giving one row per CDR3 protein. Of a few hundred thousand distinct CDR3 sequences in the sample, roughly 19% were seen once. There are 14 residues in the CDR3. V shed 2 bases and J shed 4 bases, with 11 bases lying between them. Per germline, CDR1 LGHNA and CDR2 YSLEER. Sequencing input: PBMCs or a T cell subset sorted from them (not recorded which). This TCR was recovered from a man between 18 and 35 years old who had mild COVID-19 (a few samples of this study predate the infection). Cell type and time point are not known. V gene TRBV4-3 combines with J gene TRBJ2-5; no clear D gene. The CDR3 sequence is CASSQRYLGETQYF. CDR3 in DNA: TGCGCCAGCAGCCAAAGATACCTGGGAGAGACCCAGTACTTC.